The 5 T cell receptor beta chains given below trace back to one sample, sequenced in a study of breast tumors, draining lymph nodes, adjacent tissues. TCRdb processed the multiplex PCR reads anew with MiXCR; each CDR3 protein has one entry. Of about 140,000 distinct CDR3 sequences listed, over 25% are singletons. Axillary draining lymph nodes of breast cancer patients supplied the node samples. The sequenced sample consisted of axillary lymph node tissue. The receptors were gathered from a female donor with breast cancer. Some clones in this sample may be carry-over from other donors' samples.

This clonotype turned up a few times. The V call is TRBV7-3, the J call TRBJ1-1; TRBD1 aligns across 8 bases. The CDR3 consists of 19 residues. The J segment lost 5 bases and the V segment lost 1 base, leaving 18 bases of the junction unmatched. Per the germline V gene, CDR1 is SGHTA and CDR2 is FQGTGA. The CDR3 region has the DNA TGTGCCAGCAGCTTAAGAGGTTGGAATATAGGACAGGGTAAAACTGAAGCTTTCTTT. It encodes CASSLRGWNIGQGKTEAFF.

This clonotype occurred many times. The chain is built from TRBV19 and TRBJ2-7, with D hard to call. V lost 6 bases and J lost 3, with 12 bases in between. CDR1 is LNHDA, CDR2 SQIVND, per germline (reference sequence). The CDR3 spans 13 residues. CDR3 region: CASSLGPNYEQYF. The CDR3 DNA reads as TGTGCCAGTAGCTTGGGTCCGAACTACGAGCAGTACTTC.

On this clonotype: Here the CDR3 omits its conserved ending phenylalanine or tryptophan, so a read error is the likely source. The chain joins TRBV25-1 to TRBJ2-1; D might be TRBD1 (6 bases). The length of the CDR3 is 14 residues. Germline V gene lookup returns CDR1 MGHDK and CDR2 SYGVNS. Deletions cut 11 bases from V and 0 bases from J, with 14 bases between. CDR3 protein: CAGKGEYSYNEQFL. In DNA, the CDR3 is TGTGCCGGCAAGGGGGAGTACTCCTACAATGAGCAGTTCCTC.

This clonotype has a handful of counts. This sequence joins TRBV10-1 and TRBJ2-5; D assignment may be TRBD1 or TRBD2 (5 bases each). The germline gives CDR1 WNHNN, CDR2 SYGVQD (reference sequence). This CDR3 comprises 13 residues. The V end was cut by 3 bases, the J end by 5 bases, with 10 bases between. The CDR3 protein is CASSESGAETQYF. In DNA form, the CDR3 reads TGCGCCAGCAGTGAATCCGGGGCCGAGACCCAGTACTTC.

In its sample, this clonotype was seen a few times. The V and J genes are TRBV3-1 and TRBJ1-4; a possible D gene is TRBD1 (5 bases). V was shortened by 1 base and J by 7 bases, with 16 bases between the two germline ends. Germline assignment: CDR1 LGHDT and CDR2 YNNKEL (reference sequence). CDR3 size: 16 residues. The CDR3 sequence is CASSQGGTGRGEKLFF. CDR3 bases: TGTGCCAGCAGCCAAGGGGGCACGGGGAGGGGTGAAAAACTGTTTTTT.